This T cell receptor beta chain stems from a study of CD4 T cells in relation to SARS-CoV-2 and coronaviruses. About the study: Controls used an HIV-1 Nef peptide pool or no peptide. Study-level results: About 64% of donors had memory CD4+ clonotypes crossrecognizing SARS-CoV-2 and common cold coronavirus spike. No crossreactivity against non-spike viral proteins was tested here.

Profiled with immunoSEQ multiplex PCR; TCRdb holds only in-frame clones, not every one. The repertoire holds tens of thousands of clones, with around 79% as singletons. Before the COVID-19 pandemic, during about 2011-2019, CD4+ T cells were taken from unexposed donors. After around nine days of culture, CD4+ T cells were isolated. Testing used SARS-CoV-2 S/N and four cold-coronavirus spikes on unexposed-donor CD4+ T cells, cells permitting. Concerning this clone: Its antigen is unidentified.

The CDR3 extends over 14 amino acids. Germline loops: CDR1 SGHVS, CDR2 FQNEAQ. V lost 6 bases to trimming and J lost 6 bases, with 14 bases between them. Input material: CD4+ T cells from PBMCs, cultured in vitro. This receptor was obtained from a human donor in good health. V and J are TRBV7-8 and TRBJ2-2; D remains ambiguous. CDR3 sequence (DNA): TGTGCCAGCAGTCCCCTTAACGTTGCCGGGGAGCTGTTTTTT. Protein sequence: CASSPLNVAGELFF.